Listed below are T cell receptor beta chains from one sample, sequenced in a study of blood T cell repertoires in COVID-19. TCRdb keeps only in-frame clones here, not all; method: immunoSEQ multiplex PCR. The sample records about 52,000 clones, 70% to 90% being singletons. Sequencing was done on a sample of peripheral blood. These TCRs come from a man between 65 and 85 years old with acute or convalescent COVID-19. Each CDR3 is given without its conserved first and last residue.

TRBJ2-1,TRBV20-1,SASIPGGRGGHNEQF
TRBJ2-7,TRBV27,ASSFQQGPYEQY
TRBJ2-3,TRBV7-9,ASSFNQNTDTQY
TRBJ2-2,TRBV9,ASRRGGRSTGELF
TRBJ2-1,TRBV2,ASSPGQGFDNEQF
TRBJ1-2,TRBV15,ATSRDAGWNYGYT
TRBJ1-1,TRBV6-5,ASSRQGSEAF
TRBJ2-2,TRBV11-2,ASSLKRGPNTGELF
TRBJ2-1,TRBV29-1,SVDGTSDYEQF
TRBJ1-3,TRBV27,ASSLSISAGNTIY
TRBJ1-1,TRBV5-6,ASSLVPTGTEAF
TRBJ2-5,TRBV13,ASSKPLSGRDQETQY
TRBJ2-1,TRBV7-2,ASSLGLAGSNNEQF
TRBJ1-3,TRBV19,ASSTFRGSGNTIY
TRBJ1-4,TRBV6-5,ASSLTGTGNEKLF
TRBJ1-2,TRBV11-1,ASSFGRGQSYGYT
TRBJ2-1,TRBV19,ASSSGHSYNEQF
TRBJ1-4,TRBV6-5,ASSTTQGMQLF
TRBJ1-3,TRBV5-6,ASSLMHSGNTIY
TRBJ1-4,TRBV2,ASSERVSNEKLF
TRBJ2-1,TRBV24-1,ATSDQTSGTYNEQF
TRBJ2-1,TRBV6-2/TRBV6-3,ASSYSVPDYTNREQF
TRBJ1-2,TRBV9,ASSVEAGPYGYT
TRBJ2-7,TRBV7-2,ASSLVARGSYEQY
TRBJ1-6,TRBV5-4,ASSSDRGVFYNSPLH
TRBJ2-5,TRBV6-1,ASSEDPGDLETQY
TRBJ2-5,TRBV24-1,ATSDPTQGKETQY
TRBJ1-1,TRBV7-2,ASSLALGPEAF
TRBJ1-5,TRBV5-1,ASSLGAVDQPQH
TRBJ1-2,TRBV3-1/TRBV3-2,ASTMDRSLYGYT
TRBJ2-3,TRBV7-8,ASSLVLPRTDTQY
TRBJ2-5,TRBV15,ATSRDPGKQETQY
TRBJ1-1,TRBV19,ASRLTGLANTEAF
TRBJ1-2,TRBV5-6,ASSLGVRVYGYT
TRBJ2-3,TRBV7-3,ASSASTDTQY
TRBJ1-1,TRBV6-5,ASTGGSAEAF
TRBJ2-3,TRBV3-1/TRBV3-2,ASSQGQGPGGTQY
TRBJ2-2,TRBV27,ASSLYGTSGRGTGELF
TRBJ1-2,TRBV27,ASSFLRQGGGYT
TRBJ2-1,TRBV5-8,ASSLSHASGRSNEQF